The present T cell receptor (beta chain) was sequenced within a study of response to subunit inactivated influenza vaccine. CDR3 size: 18 residues. Trimming pared 3 bases from V and 1 base from J, leaving 19 bases between. Germline V lookup: CDR1 KGHSH, CDR2 LQKENI. There are many counts of this clonotype. Each CDR3 protein is one row after TCRdb ran MiXCR on the RT-PCR reads. The sample shows hundreds of thousands of distinct CDR3 sequences, less than 25% of them seen only once. The receptor was isolated from a man between 50 and 70 years old who received an inactivated influenza vaccine. The rearrangement joins TRBV18 to TRBJ2-4; D is possibly TRBD2 (5 bases). The sequenced sample was PBMCs from blood, obtained 21 months after vaccination. The CDR3 spells CASSPGSAQDMAKNIQYF. The CDR3 nucleotides read TGTGCCAGCTCACCGGGGAGCGCGCAGGATATGGCCAAAAACATTCAGTACTTC.